These T cell receptor beta chains were read from a single sample in a study of T cell responses to AZD1222 COVID-19 vaccine. Profiled with immunoSEQ multiplex PCR; TCRdb holds only in-frame clones, not every one. The table records 150,000 to 200,000 clones, over 90% of them present only once. The sequences come from peripheral blood, collected on day 0 of AZD1222 vaccination. The source of these receptors is an adult in good health. Each CDR3 is given with its conserved first and last residue. A D gene is named only where the DNA matches it firmly. Clone size is shown for a subset of rows, as once, few, many or a class of expanded clone.

abundance	v_gene	j_gene	d_gene	CDR3nt	CDR3aa
.	TRBV3-1/TRBV3-2	TRBJ1-6	.	TGTGCCAGCAGCCAGGGTTCCCAACTCCTCCACTTT	CASSQGSQLLHF
.	TRBV5-1	TRBJ1-1	TRBD1	TGCGCCAGCAGCCCTCGGCGACAGGGAGAGATTACTGAAGCTTTCTTT	CASSPRRQGEITEAFF
few	TRBV3-1/TRBV3-2	TRBJ2-3	.	TGTGCCAGCAGCCGTTGGGCAGGGGGGGCCGCAGATACGCAGTATTTT	CASSRWAGGAADTQYF
once	TRBV11-2	TRBJ2-1	.	TGTGCCAGCAGCTTATGGGCCGGGACTCCCGGCAATGAGCAGTTCTTC	CASSLWAGTPGNEQFF
.	TRBV4-2	TRBJ1-1	.	TGTGCCAGCCGTCGGGGGGGGGCCAGGGACACTGAAGCTTTCTTT	CASRRGGARDTEAFF
.	TRBV5-1	TRBJ2-1	TRBD2	TGCGCCAGCAGCTTGAGCGGGGGGAATAACAATGAGCAGTTCTTC	CASSLSGGNNNEQFF
.	TRBV7-2	TRBJ1-2	.	TGTGCCAGCAGCCTTAGATCTGCCCCCTCAGGCTACACCTTC	CASSLRSAPSGYTF
.	TRBV6-5	TRBJ1-1	TRBD1	TGTGCCAGCAGCGCGGACAGGGTTAAAGCTTTCTTT	CASSADRVKAFF
.	TRBV5-1	TRBJ2-2	TRBD1	TGCGCCAGCAGCTCGGGACAGGGGAACACCGGGGAGCTGTTTTTT	CASSSGQGNTGELFF
.	TRBV18	TRBJ2-2	TRBD1	TGTGCCAGCTCACCGACAGGGGGCAGGAACACCGGGGAGCTGTTTTTT	CASSPTGGRNTGELFF
.	TRBV7-9	TRBJ2-5	.	TGTGCCAGCAGTCCCCAGGCTGGTGCCCAAGAGACCCAGTACTTC	CASSPQAGAQETQYF
.	TRBV27	TRBJ2-1	TRBD2	TGTGCCAGCAGTTTCGCCTCTGGGGCGACTAGCGGGAGGTATGAGCAGTTCTTC	CASSFASGATSGRYEQFF
.	TRBV5-1	TRBJ2-2	.	TGCGCCAGCAGCCCTGTTAGGGCCGGGGAGCTGTTTTTT	CASSPVRAGELFF
.	TRBV27	TRBJ2-1	TRBD2	TGTGCCAGCAGTCCGGGACTAGCGGGACTCAATGAGCAGTTCTTC	CASSPGLAGLNEQFF
.	TRBV19	TRBJ1-5	.	TGTGCCAGTAGTGGAACAGGAGGCGGGAATCAGCCCCAGCATTTT	CASSGTGGGNQPQHF
.	TRBV7-9	TRBJ2-5	TRBD1	TGTGCCAGCAGCCACGGCGGGACAGGCGACCAAGAGACCCAGTACTTC	CASSHGGTGDQETQYF
.	TRBV5-6	TRBJ1-6	TRBD1	TGTGCCAGCAGCTTCGACAGGGACGATTCACCCCTCCACTTT	CASSFDRDDSPLHF
.	TRBV19	TRBJ1-3	.	TGTGCCAGTAGGAAAAATAAGGCGGGCTCTGGAAACACCATATATTTT	CASRKNKAGSGNTIYF
.	TRBV7-9	TRBJ2-2	.	TGTGCCAGCAGCTCACTCAGGTTCCCCGGGGAGCTGTTTTTT	CASSSLRFPGELFF
.	TRBV5-5	TRBJ2-3	.	TGTGCCAGCAGCTCCAACACAGATACGCAGTATTTT	CASSSNTDTQYF
.	TRBV4-3	TRBJ2-3	TRBD2	TGCGCCAGCAGCCTGGGGGGGGGCACAGATACGCAGTATTTT	CASSLGGGTDTQYF
.	TRBV5-1	TRBJ2-3	TRBD2	TGCGCCAGCAGCCCAATTCCTAGCGGGGGCGAGGGCACAGATACGCAGTATTTT	CASSPIPSGGEGTDTQYF
few	TRBV4-1	TRBJ1-1	TRBD1	TGCGCCAGCAGCCAAGGGGGGACAGGTCCTGAAGCTTTCTTT	CASSQGGTGPEAFF
.	TRBV10-3	TRBJ1-3	TRBD1	TGTGCCATCAGACCGGAACAGGGGGCAGGTGGAAACACCATATATTTT	CAIRPEQGAGGNTIYF